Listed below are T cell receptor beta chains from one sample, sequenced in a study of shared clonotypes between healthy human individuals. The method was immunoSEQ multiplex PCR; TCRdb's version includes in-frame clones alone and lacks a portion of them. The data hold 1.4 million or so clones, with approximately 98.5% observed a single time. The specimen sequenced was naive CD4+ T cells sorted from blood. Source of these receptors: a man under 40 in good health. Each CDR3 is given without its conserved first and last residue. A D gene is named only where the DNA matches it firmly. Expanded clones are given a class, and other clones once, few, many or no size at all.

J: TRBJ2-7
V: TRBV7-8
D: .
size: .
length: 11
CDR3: ASGDGILYEQY

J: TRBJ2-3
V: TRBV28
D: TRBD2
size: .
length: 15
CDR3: ASRGLAGGPGIDTQY

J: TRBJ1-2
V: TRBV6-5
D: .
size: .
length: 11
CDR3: ASSTVLGYGYT

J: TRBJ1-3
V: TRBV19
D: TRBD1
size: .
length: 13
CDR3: ASSWPGGFGNTIY

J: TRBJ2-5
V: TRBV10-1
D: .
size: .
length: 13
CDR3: ASSESGGPSKTQY

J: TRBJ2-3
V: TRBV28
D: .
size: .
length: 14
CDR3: ASSLISPGDTDTQY

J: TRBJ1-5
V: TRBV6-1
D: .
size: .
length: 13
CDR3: ASSEDDRSYQPQH

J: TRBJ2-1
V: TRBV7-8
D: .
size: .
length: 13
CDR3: ASSFLESSYNEQF

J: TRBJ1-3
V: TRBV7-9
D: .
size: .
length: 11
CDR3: ASSLTAGNTIY

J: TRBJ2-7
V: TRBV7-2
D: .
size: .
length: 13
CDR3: ASSSLVGASYEQY

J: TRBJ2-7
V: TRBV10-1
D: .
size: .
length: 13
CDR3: ASSESRTLGGEQY

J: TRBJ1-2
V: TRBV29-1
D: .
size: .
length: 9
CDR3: SVEEGAGYT

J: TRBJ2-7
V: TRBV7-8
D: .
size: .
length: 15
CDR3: ASSSSLHGPPSYEQY

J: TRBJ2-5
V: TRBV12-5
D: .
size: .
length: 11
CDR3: ASGSDGSWTQY

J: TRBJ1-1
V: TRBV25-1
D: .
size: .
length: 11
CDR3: ASIEQGSTEAF

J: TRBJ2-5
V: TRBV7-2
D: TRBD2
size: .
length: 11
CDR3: ASSLSSGNTQY

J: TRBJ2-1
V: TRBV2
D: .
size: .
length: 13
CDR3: ASSEQSVRYNEQF

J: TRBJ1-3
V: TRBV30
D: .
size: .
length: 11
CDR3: AWSQKGLNTIY

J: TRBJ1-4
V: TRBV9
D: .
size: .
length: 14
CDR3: ASSVDPRLRNEKLF

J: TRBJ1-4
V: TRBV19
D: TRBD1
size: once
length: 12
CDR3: ASAWTGTNEKLF

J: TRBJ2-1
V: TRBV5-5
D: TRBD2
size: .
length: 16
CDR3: ASSLRSFGGSSYNEQF

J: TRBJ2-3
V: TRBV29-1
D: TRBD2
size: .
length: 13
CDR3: SVLGTSGGTDTQY

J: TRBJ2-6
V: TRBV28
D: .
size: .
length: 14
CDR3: ASNRGSTSGANVLT

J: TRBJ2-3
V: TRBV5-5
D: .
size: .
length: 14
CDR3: ASGKDGMRTRDTQY

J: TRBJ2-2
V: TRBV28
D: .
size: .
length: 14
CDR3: ASRAPLAGYTGELF

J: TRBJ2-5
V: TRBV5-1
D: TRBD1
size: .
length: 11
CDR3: ASSPGGPETQY

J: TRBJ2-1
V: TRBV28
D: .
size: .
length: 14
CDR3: ASSHNGATNRNEQF

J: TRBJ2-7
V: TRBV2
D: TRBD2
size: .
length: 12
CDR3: ASIKERGSYEQY

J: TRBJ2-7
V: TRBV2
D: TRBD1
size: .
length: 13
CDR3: ASRPPTGTGGEQY

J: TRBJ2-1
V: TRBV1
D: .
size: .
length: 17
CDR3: TSSHDRSSGPGFSNEQF

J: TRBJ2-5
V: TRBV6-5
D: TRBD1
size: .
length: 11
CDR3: ASTTRGRETQY

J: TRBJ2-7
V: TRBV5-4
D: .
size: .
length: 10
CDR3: ASSFRGYEQY

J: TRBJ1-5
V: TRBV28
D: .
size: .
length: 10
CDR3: ASSGRNKPQH

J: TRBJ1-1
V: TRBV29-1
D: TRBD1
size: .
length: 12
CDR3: SVAGGRGGTEAF

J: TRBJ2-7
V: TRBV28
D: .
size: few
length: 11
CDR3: ASSLNRVYEQY

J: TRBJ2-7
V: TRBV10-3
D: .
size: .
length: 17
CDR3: AISAKNRAQSERSYEQY

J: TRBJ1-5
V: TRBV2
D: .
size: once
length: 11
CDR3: ASRWILAQPQH

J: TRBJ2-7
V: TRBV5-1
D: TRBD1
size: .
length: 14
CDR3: ASSFQTTGASPEQY